Listed below are T cell receptor beta chains from one sample, sequenced in a study of technical replicates of blood from a handful of donors. Produced via immunoSEQ multiplex PCR; TCRdb's table is partial and in-frame only. The repertoire holds 50,000 to 70,000 clones, with about 93% as singletons. The sequenced sample consisted of PBMCs. The source of these receptors is a human donor in good health. Some clones in this sample may be carry-over from other donors' samples. The CDR3 runs from the conserved cysteine through the conserved F or W. The D gene is left open where the match is weak. Clone size is not always given. Where it is, it says once, few, many or a class for expanded clones.

J: TRBJ1-3
D: -
size: -
length: 15
V: TRBV6-6
DNA: TGTGCCAGCAGCCTTGTGGGGGGGCACGGAAACACCATATATTTT
CDR3: CASSLVGGHGNTIYF

J: TRBJ1-1
D: -
size: -
length: 17
V: TRBV11-2
DNA: TGTGCCAGCAGCCCCCGAAAAGGCGGCGGGGGTTACACTGAAGCTTTCTTT
CDR3: CASSPRKGGGGYTEAFF

J: TRBJ1-1
D: -
size: -
length: 14
V: TRBV11-2
DNA: TGTGCCAGCAGCTTAGACTCAGCGGACACTGAAGCTTTCTTT
CDR3: CASSLDSADTEAFF

J: TRBJ1-1
D: -
size: -
length: 17
V: TRBV30
DNA: TGTGCCTGGAGTCTCCCGGCCGGGACACCAGGGAACACTGAAGCTTTCTTT
CDR3: CAWSLPAGTPGNTEAFF

J: TRBJ1-5
D: TRBD1
size: -
length: 16
V: TRBV18
DNA: TGTGCCAGCTCAGGGACAGGGAGAATTGCTAATCAGCCCCAGCATTTT
CDR3: CASSGTGRIANQPQHF

J: TRBJ1-2
D: -
size: -
length: 15
V: TRBV4-3
DNA: TGCGCCAGCAGCCAAGTTCCAGGGGAGTCCTATGGCTACACCTTC
CDR3: CASSQVPGESYGYTF

J: TRBJ1-4
D: -
size: -
length: 15
V: TRBV15
DNA: TGTGCCACCAGCAGAGATGTTACCTTGAGGGAAAAACTGTTTTTT
CDR3: CATSRDVTLREKLFF

J: TRBJ2-1
D: TRBD2
size: -
length: 18
V: TRBV10-3
DNA: TGTGCCATCAGTGACGGTACCGCTAGCGGCACCTTTCTCAATGAGCAGTTCTTC
CDR3: CAISDGTASGTFLNEQFF

J: TRBJ1-4
D: -
size: -
length: 15
V: TRBV10-3
DNA: TGTGCCATCAGTGCGGGGGGGGGCCGTAATGAAAAACTGTTTTTT
CDR3: CAISAGGGRNEKLFF

J: TRBJ1-1
D: -
size: -
length: 13
V: TRBV5-1
DNA: TGCGCCAGCAGCGACCCCCCGGAGCCTGAAGCTTTCTTT
CDR3: CASSDPPEPEAFF

J: TRBJ2-7
D: -
size: -
length: 12
V: TRBV29-1
DNA: TGCAGCGCTTTGGGCCTTTACCCCGAGCAGTACTTC
CDR3: CSALGLYPEQYF

J: TRBJ2-1
D: TRBD2
size: -
length: 14
V: TRBV9
DNA: TGTGCCAGCAGCGCCGGGACTAGCGGGAGTGTAGGATTCTTC
CDR3: CASSAGTSGSVGFF

J: TRBJ1-5
D: TRBD1
size: -
length: 15
V: TRBV6-6
DNA: TGTGCCAGCAGTTCAAGGACAGGTGGCAATCAGCCCCAGCATTTT
CDR3: CASSSRTGGNQPQHF

J: TRBJ1-1
D: -
size: -
length: 11
V: TRBV5-1
DNA: TGCGCCAGCAGCTTGGAACAGGAAGCTTTCTTT
CDR3: CASSLEQEAFF

J: TRBJ2-3
D: TRBD2
size: -
length: 17
V: TRBV5-8
DNA: TGTGCCAGCAGCTTGGGACAGACTAGCGGCGGTAAGGATACGCAGTATTTT
CDR3: CASSLGQTSGGKDTQYF

J: TRBJ2-1
D: TRBD2
size: once
length: 14
V: TRBV7-6
DNA: TGTGCCAGCAGCTCCGGGACTAACTACAATGAGCAGTTCTTC
CDR3: CASSSGTNYNEQFF

J: TRBJ2-1
D: -
size: -
length: 14
V: TRBV4-1
DNA: TGCGCCAGCAGCTTGGCTAGCGCTGGGGATGAGCAGTTCTTC
CDR3: CASSLASAGDEQFF

J: TRBJ2-1
D: -
size: -
length: 14
V: TRBV7-7
DNA: TGTGCCAGCAGCTTAGCAGGTCCAGGGCGTGAGCAGTTCTTC
CDR3: CASSLAGPGREQFF

J: TRBJ2-3
D: TRBD2
size: -
length: 16
V: TRBV9
DNA: TGTGCCAGCAGCGCCGGTGGCGGGAGAATAACAGATACGCAGTATTTT
CDR3: CASSAGGGRITDTQYF

J: TRBJ1-1
D: -
size: -
length: 14
V: TRBV19
DNA: TGTGCCAGTAGTACACGCCCGGAGTACACTGAAGCTTTCTTT
CDR3: CASSTRPEYTEAFF